This T cell receptor (beta chain) was captured by sequencing in a study of blood T cell repertoires in COVID-19 (dated by TCRdb to the early 2020s). Notes on the research overall: Collaborator samples came from the United States, Italy and Spain and covered acute and convalescent phases of COVID-19. The material from the prospective study consisted of cDNA or gDNA derived from T cells, B-cell-depleted T cells, or PBMCs. The sample metadata nearly always contained a de-identified subject ID, COVID-19 status, age in years and sex. Subjects who had been exposed to COVID-19, were actively infected with it, or had recovered from it provided the deeply sampled blood TCRbeta repertoires that made up the dataset. The repertoires were released in a freely available public database meant as a resource for research on the immune response to SARS-CoV-2. The samples were drawn from two sources: the first 160 participants of the ongoing ImmuneRACE study, and 1,000 to 1,500 subjects contributed by 6 global collaborators. Where available, HLA class I and class II types were taken from metadata supplied by the sample provider and were not determined by assay-based typing. Results the study describes overall, beyond this receptor: The quantity of clinical and demographic metadata differed by source and by participant and was supplied without curation.

For this clone: The specificity of this receptor is unknown. Base qualities were left out, and no much larger clone turns up one base away.

TCRbeta CDR3 regions were amplified from genomic DNA by means of the immunoSEQ Assay, a bias-controlled multiplex PCR. In the original analysis: Within the assay, amplification of reference gene primers was used to estimate how many nucleated cells each sample contained. To quantify the absolute abundance of each unique TCRbeta CDR3 rearrangement, sequence reads were collapsed and filtered. Productive Simpson clonality was computed per sample as the square root of Simpson's diversity index over productive rearrangements. TCRdb re-hosts the immuneACCESS table, in-frame sequences only. Its copies lack some clones; in the studies checked, an unresolved V gene accounts for under half of them, and the cause for the rest is not known. That table gives V, J and clone size, and the DNA gave D and trimming. The sample includes around 280,000 clones, with roughly 86% observed a single time. Jointly, the top ten make up around 2.1% of the sample.

Samples from volunteer blood donors who had recovered from COVID-19 were contributed by a second Seattle source. The collaborating institutions used their own protocols to collect whole blood in K2EDTA tubes. For TCRbeta analysis, collaborators shipped samples in one of three forms: frozen whole blood, isolated PBMCs, or DNA extracted from either of those sample types. Trimming at the junction amounts to 5 bases on V and 4 bases on J, and the germline ends lie 14 bases apart. The germline V gene encodes CDR1 SGHAT and CDR2 FQNNGV. Inclusive of the bounding cysteine and phenylalanine, the CDR3 is 14 residues long. CDR3 DNA only is kept here, 42 bases in frame from base 1.

Recombination connected TRBV11-2 to TRBJ2-5, and perhaps TRBD1 as D gene, on 6 matching bases. The specimen sequenced was peripheral blood. The receptor's source is a young woman who had recovered from COVID-19. The DNA is TGTGCCAGCAGCCCCTACAGGGTAGGAGAGACCCAGTACTTC. It codes for CASSPYRVGETQYF.